This paragraph covers one T cell receptor (beta chain) sequence. Its antigen has not been determined. The input lacks base qualities; no much larger clone sits a single base away. Enrolling through a virtual design, the prospective study's participants ranged in age from roughly 18 to 100 years and lived across some 23 United States geographic areas. In the prospective study, cohorts were assigned on the basis of participant-reported clinical history obtained from a screening survey and a study questionnaire. Mobile phlebotomists in the prospective study collected whole blood, serum and a nasopharyngeal or oropharyngeal swab from every participant. Prospective study participants could optionally give additional blood draws and questionnaires over an approximately two-month period. Before DNA extraction, blood samples from the prospective study were shipped at room temperature or frozen. This record belongs to a study of blood T cell repertoires in COVID-19 (dated by TCRdb to 2018 to 2021). Regarding the complete study: Recovered participants in ImmuneRACE Cohort 3 were defined as having two consecutive negative NP/OP PCR tests, clearance from a healthcare professional, or resolution of symptoms. Samples were obtained from the ongoing ImmuneRACE study (first 160 participants) and from over 1,000 subjects provided by 6 global collaborators. Where available, HLA class I and class II types were obtained from metadata supplied by the sample provider rather than from assay-based typing. The prospective study material was composed of cDNA or gDNA derived from T cells, B-cell-depleted T cells, or PBMCs. Deeply sampled blood TCRbeta repertoires from subjects exposed to, actively infected with, or recovered from COVID-19 were included in the dataset. A de-identified subject ID, COVID-19 status, age in years and sex were almost always included in the sample metadata. The repertoires were released in a freely available public database meant as a resource for research on the immune response to SARS-CoV-2. Collaborator samples came from the United States, Italy and Spain and covered acute and convalescent phases of COVID-19. Overall study results and their limits: How much clinical and demographic metadata was included differed by source and by participant, and the metadata was provided uncurated.

TCRbeta CDR3 regions were amplified from genomic DNA using the immunoSEQ Assay, a bias-controlled multiplex PCR. Regarding the original processing steps: Nucleated cell counts per sample were estimated from amplification of reference gene primers within the assay. To quantify the absolute abundance of each unique TCRbeta CDR3 rearrangement, sequence reads were collapsed and filtered. Productive Simpson clonality was computed per sample as the square root of Simpson's diversity index over productive rearrangements. TCRdb provides this immuneACCESS table in a form limited to in-frame rearrangements. Some clones are lacking; in checked studies, under half of them reflect an unresolved V gene, and why the rest are absent is not known. The V and J calls and clone size were taken over from that table, and D and trimming were inferred from the DNA. For this sample the table gives around 300,000 clones, of which 85% to 90% were detected only once. Of the sample, approximately 2% is held by the ten largest clones.

The clonotype originates from a woman aged 60-75 years in a cohort exposed to, infected with or recovered from COVID-19 (not recorded which). Sample: PBMCs or T cells enriched from blood (not recorded which).

The sequenced DNA: TGCGCCAGCAGCCCTGACTTCCCCGGGGCCAACGTCCTGACTTTC. It is translated as CASSPDFPGANVLTF. The sequence is built from TRBV4-1 and TRBJ2-6; there is no confident call for the D gene. The CDR3, from cysteine to phenylalanine, totals 15 residues. The sequence is cut down to CDR3 DNA, 45 bases in frame from base 1. V loses 4 bases, J loses 4 bases, and the germline ends lie 11 bases apart. CDR1 MGHRA and CDR2 YSYEKL are derived from the germline V gene.